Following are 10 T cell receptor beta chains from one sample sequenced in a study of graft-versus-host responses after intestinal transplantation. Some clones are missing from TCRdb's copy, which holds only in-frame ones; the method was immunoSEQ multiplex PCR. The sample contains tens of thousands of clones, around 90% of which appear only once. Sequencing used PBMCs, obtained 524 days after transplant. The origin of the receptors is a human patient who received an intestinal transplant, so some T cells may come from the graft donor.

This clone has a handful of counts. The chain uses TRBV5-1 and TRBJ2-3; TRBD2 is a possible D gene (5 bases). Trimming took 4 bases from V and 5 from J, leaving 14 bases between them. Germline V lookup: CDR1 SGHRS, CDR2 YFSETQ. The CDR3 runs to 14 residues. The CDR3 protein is CASSVQYEGDTQYF. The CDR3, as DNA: TGCGCCAGCAGCGTCCAGTATGAGGGAGATACGCAGTATTTT.

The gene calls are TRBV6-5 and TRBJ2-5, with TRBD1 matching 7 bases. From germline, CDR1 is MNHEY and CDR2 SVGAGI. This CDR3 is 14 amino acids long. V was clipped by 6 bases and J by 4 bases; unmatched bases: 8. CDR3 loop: CASSRQGKRETQYF. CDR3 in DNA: TGTGCCAGCAGCCGACAGGGAAAGCGAGAGACCCAGTACTTC.

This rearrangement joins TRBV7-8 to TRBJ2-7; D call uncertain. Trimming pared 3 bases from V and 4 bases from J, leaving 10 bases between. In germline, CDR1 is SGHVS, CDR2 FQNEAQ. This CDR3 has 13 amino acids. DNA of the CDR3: TGTGCCAGCAGCTTTTTCCAGCCTTACGAGCAGTACTTC. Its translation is CASSFFQPYEQYF.

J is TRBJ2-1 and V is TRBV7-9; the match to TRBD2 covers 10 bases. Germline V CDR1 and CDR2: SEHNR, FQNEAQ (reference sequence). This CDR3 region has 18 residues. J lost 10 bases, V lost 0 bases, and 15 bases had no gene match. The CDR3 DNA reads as TGTGCCAGCAGCTTAGCTTTTGACGGGACTAGCGAGAGGGGAGAGCAGTTCTTC. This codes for CASSLAFDGTSERGEQFF.

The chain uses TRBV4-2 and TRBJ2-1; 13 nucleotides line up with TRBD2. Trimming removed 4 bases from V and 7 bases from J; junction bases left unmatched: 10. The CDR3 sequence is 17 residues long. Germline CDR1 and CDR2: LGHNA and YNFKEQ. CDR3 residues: CASSLTLAGGLSNEQFF. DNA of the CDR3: TGTGCCAGCAGCCTTACACTAGCGGGAGGGCTTAGTAATGAGCAGTTCTTC.

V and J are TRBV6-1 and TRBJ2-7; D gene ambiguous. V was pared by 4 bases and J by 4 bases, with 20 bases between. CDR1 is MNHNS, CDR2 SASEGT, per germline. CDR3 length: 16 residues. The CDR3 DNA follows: TGTGCCAGCAGTGGACGGCAAGTCCCTCACCCTTACGAGCAGTACTTC. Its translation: CASSGRQVPHPYEQYF.

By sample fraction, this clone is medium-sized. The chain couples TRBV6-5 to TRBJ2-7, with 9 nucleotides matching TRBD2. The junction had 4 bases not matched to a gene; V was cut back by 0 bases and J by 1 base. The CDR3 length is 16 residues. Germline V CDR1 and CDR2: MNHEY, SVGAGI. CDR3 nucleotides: TGTGCCAGCAGTTACTCGGAAGCGGGAGGTTCCTACGAGCAGTACTTC. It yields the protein CASSYSEAGGSYEQYF.

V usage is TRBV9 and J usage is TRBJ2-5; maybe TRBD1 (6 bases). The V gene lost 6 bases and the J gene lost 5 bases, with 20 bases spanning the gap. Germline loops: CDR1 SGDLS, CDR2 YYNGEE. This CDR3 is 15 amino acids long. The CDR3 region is CASTEGGTVGETQYF. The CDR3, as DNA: TGTGCCAGCACCGAAGGGGGAACGGTAGGGGAGACCCAGTACTTC.

In DNA, the CDR3 is TGTGCCAGCAGCCCCAAGGGTGGGCAGCCCCAGCATTTT. Protein sequence: CASSPKGGQPQHF. The chain employs TRBV6-5 and TRBJ1-5; D not resolved. The germline V gene has CDR1 MNHEY and CDR2 SVGAGI. The V end lost 6 bases, the J end lost 7 bases, and 13 bases lay between the germline ends. The CDR3 is 13 amino acids.

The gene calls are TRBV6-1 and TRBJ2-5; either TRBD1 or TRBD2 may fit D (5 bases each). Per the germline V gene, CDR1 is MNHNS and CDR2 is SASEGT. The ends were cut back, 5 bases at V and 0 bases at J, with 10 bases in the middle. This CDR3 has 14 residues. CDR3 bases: TGTGCCAGCAGTAGAGGGGACCACCAAGAGACCCAGTACTTC. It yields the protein CASSRGDHQETQYF.